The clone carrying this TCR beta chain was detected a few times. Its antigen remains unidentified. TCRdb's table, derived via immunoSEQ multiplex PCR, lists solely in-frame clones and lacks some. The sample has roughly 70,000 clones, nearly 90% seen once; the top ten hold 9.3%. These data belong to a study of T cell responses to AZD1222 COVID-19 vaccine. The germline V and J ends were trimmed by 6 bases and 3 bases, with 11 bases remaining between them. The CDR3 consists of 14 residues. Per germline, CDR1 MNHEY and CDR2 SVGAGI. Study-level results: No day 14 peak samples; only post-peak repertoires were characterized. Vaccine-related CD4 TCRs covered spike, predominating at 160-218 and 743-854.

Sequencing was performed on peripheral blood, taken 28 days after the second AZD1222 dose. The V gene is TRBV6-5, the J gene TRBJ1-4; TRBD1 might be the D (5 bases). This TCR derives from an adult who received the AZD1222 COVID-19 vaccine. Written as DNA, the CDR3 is TGTGCCAGCAGACCGGGACGTTCTAATGAAAAACTGTTTTTT. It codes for CASRPGRSNEKLFF.